A single sample gave rise to the 18 T cell receptor beta chains below, sequenced in a study of identical twins. TCRdb redid the calling of the 5' RACE reads with MiXCR, one entry per CDR3 protein. The profile shows roughly 470,000 distinct CDR3 sequences, roughly an eighth of them singletons. These data were likewise used in another study, on yellow fever vaccine responses in identical twins.

Sequenced: CD4+ T cells sorted from blood. The receptors shown here come from a woman between 18 and 29 years old in good health.

The V and J genes are TRBV6-1 and TRBJ2-3; tentative D call: TRBD2 (6 bases). CDR1 and CDR2 from the germline V gene are MNHNS and SASEGT. The CDR3 totals 15 residues. V dropped 4 bases and J dropped 1 base, with 12 bases sitting between them. The CDR3 reads CASSAPGLGTDTQYF. The CDR3 bases are TGTGCCAGCAGTGCACCGGGACTCGGCACAGATACGCAGTATTTT.

The chain links TRBV27 to TRBJ2-7; unclear D gene. Germline V gives CDR1 MNHEY, CDR2 SMNVEV (reference sequence). The CDR3 length is 14 residues. The V gene lost 3 bases and the J gene lost 0 bases, with 9 bases spanning the gap. The CDR3 nucleotides are TGTGCCAGCAGTTTCCGCCAGAACTCCTACGAGCAGTACTTC. Its translation: CASSFRQNSYEQYF.

This clonotype appeared a few times. A clone one base away is much larger, so this may be a read error. The chain couples TRBV6-6 to TRBJ2-3; D is perhaps TRBD1 (6 bases). The CDR3 length is 12 residues. CDR1 is MNHNY, CDR2 SVGAGI, per germline (reference sequence). Trimming took off 6 bases at V and 5 bases at J, with 9 bases between the two ends. CDR3 sequence (DNA): TGTGCCAGCAGCCCAGGGGTAGATACGCAGTATTTT. It yields the protein CASSPGVDTQYF.

The table lists this clonotype with a few counts. The J gene is TRBJ2-1, the V gene TRBV11-1, with D possibly TRBD1 on 6 matching bases. The CDR3 length is 13 residues. Per germline, CDR1 SGHAT and CDR2 FQDESV (reference sequence). The germline V and J ends were trimmed by 3 bases and 16 bases, with 19 bases remaining between them. CDR3 nucleotides: TGTGCCAGCAGCTTCAATTTTGAGGGACAACATTTCTTC. Amino acid sequence: CASSFNFEGQHFF.

This rearrangement joins TRBV21-1 to TRBJ1-5. TRBV21-1 is annotated as a pseudogene. The CDR3 has 12 amino acids. The DNA of the CDR3 is TGTGCCACCTTTAATAGCAATCAGCCCCAGCATTTT. Translation: CATFNSNQPQHF.

The chain carries TRBV15 and TRBJ2-1; 10 nucleotides match TRBD2. The V segment lost 0 bases and the J segment 7 bases; nucleotides outside the gene matches: 9. Germline CDR1 reads LNHNV; CDR2 reads YYDKDF (reference sequence). The CDR3 consists of 17 residues. The CDR3 sequence: CATSRDFGTSDGNEQFF. In nucleotides, the CDR3 is TGTGCCACCAGCAGAGATTTCGGGACTAGCGACGGAAATGAGCAGTTCTTC.

This clonotype showed up just a few times. V gene TRBV25-1 combines with J gene TRBJ2-1; possible D gene TRBD2, 7 bases. The germline V and J ends were trimmed by 5 bases and 4 bases, with 27 bases remaining between them. The CDR3 has 19 amino acids. Germline V gene sequence: CDR1 MGHDK, CDR2 SYGVNS. The CDR3 coding sequence is TGTGCCAGCAGTAAGGGCCGCCGGGGGCTAGCGGAGGGGTACAATGAGCAGTTCTTC. Translation: CASSKGRRGLAEGYNEQFF.

This clonotype has a handful of counts. V and J are TRBV7-2 and TRBJ1-5; D gene uncertain. Trimming took off 1 base at V and 1 base at J, with 8 bases between the two ends. CDR1 is SGHTA and CDR2 is FQGNSA in the germline V gene. This CDR3 is 15 amino acids long. Written as DNA, the CDR3 is TGTGCCAGCAGCTTAGATAGCACCAGCAATCAGCCCCAGCATTTT. Amino acid sequence: CASSLDSTSNQPQHF.

The chain joins TRBV7-2 to TRBJ1-2; D might be TRBD1 (6 bases). The ends were cut back, 1 base at V and 8 bases at J, with 14 bases in the middle. Germline V gene sequence: CDR1 SGHTA, CDR2 FQGNSA. The CDR3 has 14 amino acids. CDR3: CASSLDNREVGYTF. CDR3 DNA: TGTGCCAGCAGCTTAGATAACAGGGAAGTCGGCTACACCTTC.

The chain uses TRBV7-9 and TRBJ2-3; 11 bases are shared with TRBD2. Trimming took 3 bases from V and 5 from J; bases not matched to a gene: 10. In germline, CDR1 is SEHNR, CDR2 FQNEAQ (reference sequence). The CDR3 covers 17 residues. The DNA of the CDR3 is TGTGCCAGCAGCTTTCGAACTAGCGGGAGTTTCGGAGATACGCAGTATTTT. This sequence encodes CASSFRTSGSFGDTQYF.

The gene calls are TRBV6-1 and TRBJ2-2; possible D gene TRBD2, 5 bases. With 7 bases removed from V and 2 bases from J, the gap between germline ends came to 14 bases. Germline CDR1 is MNHNS and CDR2 is SASEGT. The length of the CDR3 is 15 residues. CDR3 residues: CASMASGKNTGELFF. In nucleotides, the CDR3 is TGTGCCAGCATGGCGAGCGGTAAAAACACCGGGGAGCTGTTTTTT.

In its sample, this clonotype was seen a few times. The chain uses TRBV5-1 and TRBJ2-1; no reliable D call. V lost 0 bases, J lost 2 bases, and 9 bases lay in between. The CDR3 spans 15 residues. The V gene's germline CDR1 is SGHRS and CDR2 YFSETQ. The DNA for the CDR3 is TGCGCCAGCAGCTTGGCGCCAGAGCCCTACAATGAGCAGTTCTTC. It specifies CASSLAPEPYNEQFF.

This clonotype has only a few counts. The chain joins TRBV19 to TRBJ1-2, with D maybe TRBD1 (5 bases). Trimming took off 1 base at V and 2 bases at J, with 11 bases between the two ends. The CDR3 is made up of 15 amino acids. Germline V gives CDR1 LNHDA, CDR2 SQIVND (reference sequence). CDR3 nucleotide sequence: TGTGCCAGTAGTATAGTGACAGCAGGGAACTATGGCTACACCTTC. Translated, it gives CASSIVTAGNYGYTF.

V and J are TRBV7-9 and TRBJ2-7; 8 nucleotides line up with TRBD2. Trimming removed 1 base from V and 3 bases from J; junction bases left unmatched: 5. The CDR3 runs 15 residues. CDR1 and CDR2 from the germline V gene are SEHNR and FQNEAQ (reference sequence). This chain's CDR3 is CASSLGAGDLYEQYF. CDR3 nucleotide sequence: TGTGCCAGCAGCTTAGGAGCGGGAGACCTCTACGAGCAGTACTTC.

The V and J genes are TRBV19 and TRBJ2-5, with D perhaps TRBD1 (5 bases). V was clipped by 1 base and J by 2 bases, with 14 bases between them. The CDR3 has 16 amino acids. Looked up from germline, CDR1 is LNHDA and CDR2 is SQIVND (reference sequence). DNA of the CDR3: TGTGCCAGTAGTATAGGGTCCGGACATCCGCAAGAGACCCAGTACTTC. Translating gives CASSIGSGHPQETQYF.

There are a few counts of this clonotype. The gene calls are TRBV6-1 and TRBJ1-5; 7 bases are a match to TRBD1. This CDR3 contains 15 residues. Germline-derived CDR1 and CDR2 are MNHNS and SASEGT. With V trimmed by 6 bases and J by 3 bases, 8 bases remained unmatched. CDR3 residues: CASRKAGQLNQPQHF. Here the CDR3 DNA reads TGTGCCAGCAGAAAAGCGGGACAGCTCAATCAGCCCCAGCATTTT.

Ten or more counts support this clonotype. The junction departs from the called germline gene at one end, perhaps through a read error. The rearrangement uses TRBV5-1 and TRBJ2-7; 9 nucleotides align to TRBD1. In germline, CDR1 is SGHRS, CDR2 YFSETQ. The CDR3 spans 15 residues. DNA of the CDR3: TGTGCCAGCAGCTTAGTCGGGACAGGGTCCTACGAGCAGTACTTC. It encodes CASSLVGTGSYEQYF.

In its sample, this clonotype was seen many times. The chain couples TRBV28 to TRBJ1-5, with 9 bases identical to TRBD1. Germline values: CDR1 MDHEN, CDR2 SYDVKM. The CDR3 runs 15 residues. Unmatched junction bases numbered 5, after V lost 6 bases and J lost 2 bases. The CDR3 DNA follows: TGTGCCAGCAGCCCCCGGGACAGGGGCAATCAGCCCCAGCATTTT. As protein: CASSPRDRGNQPQHF.